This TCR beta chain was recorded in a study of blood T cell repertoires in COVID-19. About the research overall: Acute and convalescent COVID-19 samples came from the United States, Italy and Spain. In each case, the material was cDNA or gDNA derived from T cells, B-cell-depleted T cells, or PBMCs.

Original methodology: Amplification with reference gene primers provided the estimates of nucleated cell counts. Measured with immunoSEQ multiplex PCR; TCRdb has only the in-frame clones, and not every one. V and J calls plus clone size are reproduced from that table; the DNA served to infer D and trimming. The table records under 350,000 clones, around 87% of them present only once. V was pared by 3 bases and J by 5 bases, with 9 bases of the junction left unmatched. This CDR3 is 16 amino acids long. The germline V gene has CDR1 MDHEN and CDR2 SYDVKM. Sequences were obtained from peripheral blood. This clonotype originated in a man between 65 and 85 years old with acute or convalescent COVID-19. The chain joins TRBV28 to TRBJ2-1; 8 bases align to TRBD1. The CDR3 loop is CASSLEGTGLHNEQFF. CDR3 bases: TGTGCCAGCAGTTTGGAAGGGACAGGACTTCACAATGAGCAGTTCTTC.